This T cell receptor beta chain derives from a study of cytotoxic CD8 clonotypes in ibrutinib-treated CLL. Study information: Of the patients, 11 were relapsed/refractory, 15 treatment-naive and fewer than 18 IGHV unmutated. Overall study findings and caveats: Public clonotypes (which were uncommon) either contracted or remained stable on treatment. Whereas clonality rose at ibrutinib response, it declined toward baseline at progression.

This table comes from immunoSEQ multiplex PCR, and its TCRdb copy is limited to in-frame clones, with some not included. Among about 140,000 clones listed, about three quarters were seen once. V was pared by 0 bases and J by 6 bases, with 8 bases between. Germline V gene sequence: CDR1 SGHVS, CDR2 FQNEAQ. The CDR3 is made up of 13 amino acids. Regarding this clone: What it binds is not known.

This specimen consisted of PBMCs, obtained after 24 months of ibrutinib treatment. This chain connects TRBV7-8 to TRBJ1-2, with no clear D. This sequence originates from a human donor with chronic lymphocytic leukemia. The CDR3 coding sequence is TGTGCCAGCAGCTTAGCGCAGGCAGATGGCTACACCTTC. It translates to CASSLAQADGYTF.